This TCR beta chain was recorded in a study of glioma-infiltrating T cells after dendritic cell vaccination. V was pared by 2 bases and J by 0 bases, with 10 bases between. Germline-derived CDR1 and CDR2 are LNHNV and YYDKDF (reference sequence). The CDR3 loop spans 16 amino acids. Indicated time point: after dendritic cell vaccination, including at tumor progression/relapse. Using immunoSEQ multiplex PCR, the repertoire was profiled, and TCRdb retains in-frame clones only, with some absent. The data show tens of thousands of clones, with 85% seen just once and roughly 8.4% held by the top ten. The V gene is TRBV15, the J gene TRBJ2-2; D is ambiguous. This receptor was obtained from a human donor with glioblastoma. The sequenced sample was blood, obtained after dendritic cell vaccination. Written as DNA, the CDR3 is TGTGCCACCAGCAGACCCAACAGTCCGAACACCGGGGAGCTGTTTTTT. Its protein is CATSRPNSPNTGELFF.